The 23 T cell receptor beta chains reported below all come from one sample, sequenced in a study of T cells in Graves' hyperthyroidism and ophthalmopathy. The investigators amplified TCR beta CDR3 regions from RNA transcripts. A first-round RT-PCR of the TCR CDR3 used the HTBI primer set. TCRdb redid the calling of the multiplex PCR reads with MiXCR, one entry per CDR3 protein. The sample gives hundreds of thousands of distinct CDR3 sequences, 30% to 40% of which show up once; around 30% is in the top ten. Sample: blood. These receptors came from a woman aged 40 to 49 with Graves' hyperthyroidism.

In the case of this clonotype: This may be a read error: a much more frequent sequence differs by one nucleotide. Without the conserved terminal phenylalanine or tryptophan, this CDR3 likely stems from a read error. The chain couples TRBV19 to TRBJ1-1; tentative D call: TRBD1 (5 bases). This CDR3 is 13 amino acids long. Germline loops: CDR1 LNHDA, CDR2 SQIVND (reference sequence). V lost 7 bases to trimming and J lost 1 base, with 10 bases between them. CDR3 nucleotides: TGTGCCAGTAACAGGCAGGCGAACACTGAAGCTTTCTCT. It is translated as CASNRQANTEAFS.

CDR3 loop: CASSIRTGTPYSNQPQHF. CDR3 sequence (DNA): TGTGCCAGTAGTATCAGGACAGGGACTCCGTATAGCAATCAGCCCCAGCATTTT. V and J are TRBV19 and TRBJ1-5; 8 nucleotides line up with TRBD1. The CDR3 sequence is 18 residues long. Germline lookup yields CDR1 LNHDA and CDR2 SQIVND (reference sequence). Trimming cost V 3 bases and J 0 bases; bases outside gene matches: 10.

This clonotype was observed a handful of times. The chain recombines TRBV25-1 with TRBJ2-5, with unresolved D. CDR1 is MGHDK, CDR2 SYGVNS, per germline. The CDR3 extends over 14 amino acids. The V gene lost 1 base and the J gene lost 2 bases, with 8 bases spanning the gap. CDR3 protein: CASSEFVRQETQYF. The CDR3 nucleotides read TGTGCCAGCAGTGAATTTGTCAGACAAGAGACCCAGTACTTC.

This clonotype was observed at least ten times. The chain joins TRBV9 to TRBJ2-5, with a possible D match to TRBD2 (6 bases). Trimming left V 2 bases short and J 5 bases short, with 13 bases between. This CDR3 contains 14 residues. Germline V gives CDR1 SGDLS, CDR2 YYNGEE. CDR3 nucleotide sequence: TGTGCCAGCAGCGTTGGGGGTGGGAGGGAGACCCAGTACTTC. This encodes CASSVGGGRETQYF. Based on the CDR3 plus reference TRBV9 and TRBJ2-5, the full variable domain is DSGVTQTPKHLITATGQRVTLRCSPRSGDLSVYWYQQSLDQGLQFLIQYYNGEERAKGNILERFSAQQFPDLHSELNLSSLELGDSALYFCASSVGGGRETQYFGPGTRLLVL.

This clonotype was seen ten or more times. The V gene is TRBV20-1, the J gene TRBJ1-2, with D perhaps matching TRBD1 (5 bases). Per the germline V gene, CDR1 is DFQATT and CDR2 is SNEGSKA (reference sequence). Trimming stripped 2 bases from V and 0 bases from J, with 16 bases between. CDR3 size: 16 residues. The CDR3, as DNA: TGCAGTGCTAGACCACGCGGGACCTTAGCTAACTATGGCTACACCTTC. Translating it yields CSARPRGTLANYGYTF.

This clonotype was detected many times. The chain is built from TRBV12-3 or TRBV12-4 and TRBJ1-5; tentative D call: TRBD1 (6 bases). V lost 3 bases and J lost 5, with 11 bases in between. CDR3 size: 14 residues. CDR3 region: CASSFSGGHQPQHF. CDR3 DNA: TGTGCCAGCAGTTTTTCTGGGGGCCATCAGCCCCAGCATTTT.

The table lists this clonotype with many counts. The chain couples TRBV19 to TRBJ1-6; D perhaps matches TRBD1 (5 bases). V was trimmed by 8 bases and J by 8 bases, leaving 10 bases between them. CDR3 length: 12 amino acids. Germline assignment: CDR1 LNHDA and CDR2 SQIVND (reference sequence). The CDR3 DNA is TGTGCCAGTCGGGACGACGATTCACCCCTCCACTTT. This sequence encodes CASRDDDSPLHF.

There are a few counts of this clonotype. The J gene is TRBJ2-2, the V gene TRBV11-2, with TRBD2 as a possible D gene (6 bases). This CDR3 contains 16 residues. V was pared by 6 bases and J by 2 bases, with 16 bases between. CDR1 is SGHAT, CDR2 FQNNGV, per germline. The CDR3 nucleotides are TGTGCCAGCAGACCCCCCGCGGGACCTAACACCGGGGAGCTGTTTTTT. Translating gives CASRPPAGPNTGELFF. Looking up the rest from reference TRBV11-2 and TRBJ2-2 gives the full variable domain: EAGVAQSPRYKIIEKRQSVAFWCNPISGHATLYWYQQILGQGPKLLIQFQNNGVVDDSQLPKDRFSAERLKGVDSTLKIQPAKLEDSAVYLCASRPPAGPNTGELFFGEGSRLTVL.

This clonotype was seen more than once but under ten times. V and J are TRBV7-9 and TRBJ2-5, with 10 nucleotides matching TRBD1. The CDR3 is made up of 17 amino acids. The V gene end was trimmed by 5 bases and the J gene end by 6 bases; junction bases not matched to a gene: 15. Germline V CDR1 and CDR2: SEHNR, FQNEAQ (reference sequence). CDR3 protein: CASSPDLPGQGMKTQYF. The CDR3 region has the DNA TGTGCCAGCAGCCCAGACTTACCGGGACAGGGGATGAAGACCCAGTACTTC.

The gene calls are TRBV5-5 and TRBJ1-5; D might be TRBD1 (6 bases). Germline V lookup: CDR1 SGHKS, CDR2 YYEKEE (reference sequence). The CDR3 runs to 16 residues. Trimming pared 4 bases from V and 4 bases from J, leaving 18 bases between. The CDR3 spells CASSPPGNRENQPQHF. CDR3 DNA: TGTGCCAGCAGCCCACCGGGGAACAGGGAAAATCAGCCCCAGCATTTT.

This clonotype was seen a few times. The V gene is TRBV7-8, the J gene TRBJ1-2, with TRBD1 matching over 8 bases. Losses at the gene ends were 1 base for V and 2 bases for J; bases not matched to a gene: 3. In germline, CDR1 is SGHVS, CDR2 FQNEAQ. This CDR3 spans 15 amino acids. CDR3 in amino acids: CASSLGPGGNYGYTF. The CDR3 DNA reads as TGTGCCAGCAGCTTAGGGCCAGGGGGCAACTATGGCTACACCTTC.

The J gene is TRBJ1-6, the V gene TRBV20-1; D uncertain. The CDR3 is made up of 13 amino acids. Germline CDR1 is DFQATT and CDR2 is SNEGSKA (reference sequence). With 0 bases removed from V and 8 bases from J, the gap between germline ends came to 8 bases. CDR3 loop: CSAREGNHSPLHF. The CDR3 region has the DNA TGCAGTGCTAGAGAGGGCAACCATTCACCCCTCCACTTT.

Many counts were recorded for this clonotype. The chain employs TRBV20-1 and TRBJ2-5; D gene uncertain. Germline V gene data show CDR1 as DFQATT and CDR2 as SNEGSKA (reference sequence). This CDR3 contains 12 residues. V was shortened by 0 bases and J by 5 bases, with 7 bases between the two germline ends. The CDR3, as DNA: TGCAGTGCTAGAGAGTTGGCGGAGACCCAGTACTTC. It specifies CSARELAETQYF.

This clonotype has ten or more counts. This rearrangement joins TRBV19 to TRBJ2-7; D is undetermined. Trimming cost V 6 bases and J 3 bases, with 12 bases left between them. The length of the CDR3 is 13 residues. Looked up from germline, CDR1 is LNHDA and CDR2 is SQIVND (reference sequence). The CDR3 bases are TGTGCCAGTAGCACAAGATTGCACTACGAGCAGTACTTC. This codes for CASSTRLHYEQYF.

The rearrangement links TRBV6-1 to TRBJ2-1; the D is unclear. The V end was cut by 6 bases, the J end by 8 bases, with 17 bases between. This CDR3 comprises 14 residues. Germline CDR1 is MNHNS and CDR2 is SASEGT. The CDR3 nucleotides read TGTGCCAGCAGACCCGGCGAACATTCGGATGAGCAGTTCTTC. The encoded protein is CASRPGEHSDEQFF.

This clonotype has more than one count but fewer than ten. V and J are TRBV20-1 and TRBJ1-1, with D maybe TRBD1 (5 bases). The germline CDR1 and CDR2 sequences are DFQATT and SNEGSKA (reference sequence). The CDR3 has 15 amino acids. V shed 6 bases and J shed 6 bases, with 23 bases lying between them. The CDR3 bases are TGCAGTGCATTCGGGGCCGACCAAGGGGTGGCTGAAGCTTTCTTT. Translating it yields CSAFGADQGVAEAFF.

This clonotype was observed many times. This chain joins TRBV12-3 or TRBV12-4 and TRBJ1-5; no reliable D call. The CDR3 spans 14 residues. V was pared by 8 bases and J by 1 base, with 12 bases between. The CDR3 DNA reads TGTGCCAGCTCGGTGGGCCAGAGCAATCAGCCCCAGCATTTT. It encodes CASSVGQSNQPQHF.

In its sample, this clonotype was seen many times. The CDR3 DNA sequence: TGTGCCAGCAGCCTACTGCCCCGAAACTATGGCTACACCTTC. Translating gives CASSLLPRNYGYTF. V gene TRBV5-4 combines with J gene TRBJ1-2; no clear D. V was shortened by 4 bases and J by 2 bases, with 12 bases between the two germline ends. The CDR3 sequence is 14 residues long. Germline CDR1 reads SGHNT; CDR2 reads YYREEE (reference sequence).

The chain links TRBV19 to TRBJ2-7; D unclear. This CDR3 has 15 residues. Trimming stripped 1 base from V and 1 base from J, with 11 bases between. In germline, CDR1 is LNHDA, CDR2 SQIVND (reference sequence). The CDR3 sequence is CASSIGAVLSYEQYF. The CDR3 DNA reads as TGTGCCAGTAGTATAGGCGCCGTACTTTCCTACGAGCAGTACTTC.

Notes on this clonotype: Possible read error: a much larger clone is one base away. This rearrangement joins TRBV19 to TRBJ1-4; D perhaps matches TRBD1 (5 bases). Germline V gene lookup returns CDR1 LNHDA and CDR2 SQIVND (reference sequence). The CDR3 totals 15 residues. CDR3: CASSTIGADNEELFF. The CDR3 bases are TGTGCCAGTAGTACTATCGGGGCGGATAATGAAGAACTGTTTTTT.

This clonotype came up a few times. The V call is TRBV6-4, the J call TRBJ2-2; 7 bases match TRBD2. The V segment lost 8 bases and the J segment 6 bases; nucleotides outside the gene matches: 6. Per germline, CDR1 MRHNA and CDR2 SNTAGT. This CDR3 region has 13 residues. CDR3 bases: TGTGCCAGCGGTGCGGGAGCGTCCGGGGAGCTGTTTTTT. Protein: CASGAGASGELFF.

This clonotype was counted between two and nine times. V and J are TRBV6-1 and TRBJ1-5; D ambiguous. V lost 6 bases and J 0 bases, leaving 12 bases between the germline ends. This CDR3 comprises 15 residues. Germline CDR1 and CDR2: MNHNS and SASEGT. The CDR3 here is CASSPRLLSNQPQHF. The CDR3 DNA reads TGTGCCAGCAGCCCCAGACTCCTTAGCAATCAGCCCCAGCATTTT.

V usage is TRBV20-1 and J usage is TRBJ2-5; the D gene could be TRBD1 or TRBD2 (6 bases each). Trimming pared 0 bases from V and 3 bases from J, leaving 14 bases between. Germline CDR1 DFQATT, CDR2 SNEGSKA (reference sequence). The CDR3 runs to 15 residues. The chain's CDR3 is CSARDRDTGEETQYF. In DNA, the CDR3 is TGCAGTGCTAGAGATAGGGACACGGGGGAAGAGACCCAGTACTTC.